This passage covers 22 T cell receptor beta chains from one sample sequenced in a study of shared clonotypes between healthy human individuals. Profiling relied on immunoSEQ multiplex PCR, and the TCRdb table lists in-frame clones only, not all of them. The sample gives under 1,900,000 clones, 98% of which show up once; roughly 0.36% is in the top ten. The sequenced material came from naive CD4+ T cells sorted from blood. The subset denotes: CD45RA+ positively selected. The receptors derive from a man aged 25-40 years in good health.

This chain joins TRBV18 and TRBJ2-7; tentative D call: TRBD1 (6 bases). With 3 bases removed from V and 1 base from J, the gap between germline ends came to 13 bases. The CDR3 length is 15 residues. From germline, CDR1 is KGHSH and CDR2 LQKENI. The CDR3 region is CASSPTGMSSYEQYF. The CDR3, as DNA: TGTGCCAGCTCACCTACAGGGATGTCGTCCTACGAGCAGTACTTC.

The V gene is TRBV9, the J gene TRBJ1-2; the match to TRBD1 covers 9 bases. Trimming at V came to 6 bases and at J to 5 bases, leaving 8 bases not matched to a gene. This CDR3 is built from 14 residues. Germline CDR1 and CDR2: SGDLS and YYNGEE. The CDR3 region is CASTSMTGGYGYTF. In DNA form, the CDR3 reads TGTGCCAGCACCTCAATGACAGGGGGGTATGGCTACACCTTC.

The chain is built from TRBV29-1 and TRBJ2-1; tentatively, D is TRBD2 (6 bases). Germline values: CDR1 SQVTM, CDR2 ANQGSEA. CDR3 length: 13 amino acids. V was shortened by 6 bases and J by 2 bases, with 11 bases between the two germline ends. CDR3 sequence: CSVRLVPYNEQFF. Here the CDR3 DNA reads TGCAGCGTCCGACTAGTTCCCTACAATGAGCAGTTCTTC.

About this clone itself: This sample includes further DNA sequences coding for the same CDR3. J is TRBJ1-1 and V is TRBV7-3; unclear D gene. Germline V gives CDR1 SGHTA, CDR2 FQGTGA. This CDR3 has 13 residues. V was cut by 0 bases and J by 2 bases, with 4 bases left in between. CDR3 in amino acids: CASSLTLNTEAFF. CDR3 DNA: TGTGCCAGCAGCTTAACCCTCAACACTGAAGCTTTCTTT.

The rearrangement joins TRBV5-1 to TRBJ2-1, with TRBD2 matching over 8 bases. Germline V lookup: CDR1 SGHRS, CDR2 YFSETQ. This CDR3 is built from 18 residues. Trimming took 2 bases from V and 2 from J; bases not matched to a gene: 12. The CDR3 DNA sequence: TGCGCCAGCAGCTTAACAACGGGAGGGCCGGGCGCCTACAATGAGCAGTTCTTC. Its protein product is CASSLTTGGPGAYNEQFF.

The chain combines TRBV9 with TRBJ2-7, with D possibly TRBD1 on 5 matching bases. This CDR3 is 13 amino acids long. Trimming stripped 0 bases from V and 6 bases from J, with 10 bases between. CDR1 is SGDLS and CDR2 is YYNGEE in the germline V gene. The CDR3, as DNA: TGTGCCAGCAGCGTAGCGGTGCAGGGCGAGCAGTACTTC. Its protein product is CASSVAVQGEQYF. Complete variable domain (other parts from reference TRBV9 and TRBJ2-7): DSGVTQTPKHLITATGQRVTLRCSPRSGDLSVYWYQQSLDQGLQFLIQYYNGEERAKGNILERFSAQQFPDLHSELNLSSLELGDSALYFCASSVAVQGEQYFGPGTRLTVT.

This clone was observed a single time. This chain uses TRBV29-1 with TRBJ2-7; unclear D gene. Trimming cost V 7 bases and J 6 bases, with 13 bases left between them. Germline-derived CDR1 and CDR2 are SQVTM and ANQGSEA. The CDR3 consists of 11 residues. The CDR3, as DNA: TGCAGCGCCGACGGACCTAGCGAGCAGTACTTC. Translation gives CSADGPSEQYF.

In this sample, this clone turned up once. The chain employs TRBV7-9 and TRBJ2-4, with a possible D match to TRBD2 (5 bases). The CDR3 length is 16 residues. V lost 5 bases, J lost 5 bases, and 19 bases lay in between. Germline-derived CDR1 and CDR2 are SEHNR and FQNEAQ (reference sequence). CDR3 nucleotide sequence: TGTGCCAGCAGCCCTTGGGGTGGGAGAAGGGAAAACATTCAGTACTTC. The encoded protein is CASSPWGGRRENIQYF. Together with reference TRBV7-9 and TRBJ2-4, the CDR3 gives the full variable domain: DTGVSQNPRHKITKRGQNVTFRCDPISEHNRLYWYRQTLGQGPEFLTYFQNEAQLEKSRLLSDRFSAERPKGSFSTLEIQRTEQGDSAMYLCASSPWGGRRENIQYFGAGTRLSVL.

This clone appeared once. At one of its ends the junction is not consistent with the germline gene, which may arise from a read error. The chain links TRBV19 to TRBJ1-1; D remains ambiguous. The CDR3 extends over 11 amino acids. Germline-derived CDR1 and CDR2 are LNHDA and SQIVND (reference sequence). CDR3 nucleotides: TGTGCCAGTAGTATGGCCACTGGAGCTTTCTTT. Protein: CASSMATGAFF.

This chain links TRBV11-2 with TRBJ1-5; weak D call: TRBD1 (6 bases). V lost 5 bases and J 6 bases, leaving 11 bases between the germline ends. The CDR3 length is 13 residues. Germline assignment: CDR1 SGHAT and CDR2 FQNNGV. In DNA form, the CDR3 reads TGTGCCAGCAGCCAGACAGGAATTCAGCCCCAGCATTTT. Its protein is CASSQTGIQPQHF. Full variable domain (missing parts from reference TRBV11-2 and TRBJ1-5): EAGVAQSPRYKIIEKRQSVAFWCNPISGHATLYWYQQILGQGPKLLIQFQNNGVVDDSQLPKDRFSAERLKGVDSTLKIQPAKLEDSAVYLCASSQTGIQPQHFGDGTRLSIL.

Of note for this clone: Additional DNA sequences in this sample encode the identical CDR3. V gene TRBV27 combines with J gene TRBJ2-2; 9 bases align to TRBD2. This CDR3 is built from 14 residues. V was clipped by 3 bases and J by 7 bases; unmatched bases: 3. CDR1 MNHEY and CDR2 SMNVEV come from the germline V gene (reference sequence). The CDR3 sequence: CASSLGLAVGELFF. The CDR3 DNA reads as TGTGCCAGCAGTTTGGGACTAGCTGTCGGGGAGCTGTTTTTT.

The CDR3 bases are TGTGCCAGCTCAAAAAAGGAGCTATATGGCTACACCTTC. Translated: CASSKKELYGYTF. The J gene is TRBJ1-2, the V gene TRBV18, with no clear D. V lost 5 bases, J lost 5 bases, and 12 bases lay in between. From germline, CDR1 is KGHSH and CDR2 LQKENI. The CDR3 loop spans 13 amino acids.

The chain joins TRBV19 to TRBJ2-7, with 9 bases identical to TRBD1. This CDR3 is 14 amino acids long. J gave up 4 bases and V 6 bases, and 7 bases lay outside the gene matches. Germline CDR1 LNHDA, CDR2 SQIVND (reference sequence). The CDR3 protein is CASSNRDRVYEQYF. CDR3 bases: TGTGCCAGTAGCAACAGGGACAGGGTGTACGAGCAGTACTTC. Variable domain in full (rest from reference TRBV19 and TRBJ2-7): DGGITQSPKYLFRKEGQNVTLSCEQNLNHDAMYWYRQDPGQGLRLIYYSQIVNDFQKGDIAEGYSVSREKKESFPLTVTSAQKNPTAFYLCASSNRDRVYEQYFGPGTRLTVT.

J is TRBJ2-1 and V is TRBV9, with 7 nucleotides matching TRBD2. The CDR3 sequence is 15 residues long. The germline gives CDR1 SGDLS, CDR2 YYNGEE. V lost 3 bases and J lost 12; bases outside the gene matches: 15. Here the CDR3 DNA reads TGTGCCAGCAGCGAGGCCCAACTAGCGCCCCTGGGGCAGTTCTTC. Protein sequence: CASSEAQLAPLGQFF.

V is TRBV6-6 and J is TRBJ1-5; TRBD1 aligns across 9 bases. CDR1 MNHNY and CDR2 SVGAGI come from the germline V gene (reference sequence). Trimming at V came to 0 bases and at J to 6 bases, leaving 3 bases not matched to a gene. This CDR3 has 15 amino acids. The CDR3 sequence: CASSYSGTGSQPQHF. In DNA, the CDR3 is TGTGCCAGCAGTTACTCCGGGACAGGGAGTCAGCCCCAGCATTTT.

V gene TRBV5-4 combines with J gene TRBJ2-3; 9 bases align to TRBD2. After removal of 3 bases from V and 1 base from J, the junction contained 6 bases not matched to a gene. In germline, CDR1 is SGHNT, CDR2 YYREEE (reference sequence). The CDR3 is 16 amino acids. CDR3 residues: CASSSLAGAGTDTQYF. The CDR3 DNA reads as TGTGCCAGCAGCTCCTTAGCGGGAGCTGGCACAGATACGCAGTATTTT.

This chain links TRBV19 with TRBJ1-2; TRBD1 matches 7 bases. Germline V gives CDR1 LNHDA, CDR2 SQIVND (reference sequence). V lost 7 bases, J lost 0 bases, and 8 bases stayed unmatched. CDR3 size: 15 residues. CDR3 amino acids: CASTRQGRANYGYTF. CDR3 DNA sequence: TGTGCCAGTACGAGACAGGGACGAGCTAACTATGGCTACACCTTC. Complete variable domain (other parts from reference TRBV19 and TRBJ1-2): DGGITQSPKYLFRKEGQNVTLSCEQNLNHDAMYWYRQDPGQGLRLIYYSQIVNDFQKGDIAEGYSVSREKKESFPLTVTSAQKNPTAFYLCASTRQGRANYGYTFGSGTRLTVV.

CDR3 coding DNA: TGTGCCAGCGGGGCAACGTTGATGGCAGGGGCAAATGAGCAGTTCTTC. Translation gives CASGATLMAGANEQFF. J is TRBJ2-1 and V is TRBV18; D perhaps matches TRBD1 (6 bases). This CDR3 is built from 16 residues. V was clipped by 8 bases and J by 7 bases, with 24 bases between them. The germline V gene encodes CDR1 KGHSH and CDR2 LQKENI.

V is TRBV7-9 and J is TRBJ2-3; D not resolved. The CDR3 covers 14 residues. CDR1 is SEHNR, CDR2 FQNEAQ, per germline (reference sequence). The V end was cut by 1 base, the J end by 5 bases, with 10 bases between. CDR3 DNA sequence: TGTGCCAGCAGCTTAGTCAGCCAGGAAGATACGCAGTATTTT. Residues: CASSLVSQEDTQYF.

With respect to this clone: Other DNA sequences in this specimen translate into the identical CDR3. The chain is built from TRBV5-1 and TRBJ2-1; D not resolved. V lost 0 bases to trimming and J lost 7 bases, with 5 bases between them. Germline V gives CDR1 SGHRS, CDR2 YFSETQ. This CDR3 is built from 12 residues. The CDR3 bases are TGCGCCAGCAGCTTGGGAAAGAATGAGCAGTTCTTC. The encoded protein is CASSLGKNEQFF.

This clone was observed a single time. The chain links TRBV28 to TRBJ1-4; no clear D gene. V lost 8 bases, J lost 7 bases, and 14 bases lay in between. The CDR3 runs 13 residues. CDR1 is MDHEN and CDR2 is SYDVKM in the germline V gene. For the CDR3, the DNA is TGTGCCAGCCAGGACCGTAGAGGTGAAAAACTGTTTTTT. Translating it yields CASQDRRGEKLFF. The full variable domain, in which reference TRBV28 and TRBJ1-4 provide the parts outside the CDR3, is DVKVTQSSRYLVKRTGEKVFLECVQDMDHENMFWYRQDPGLGLRLIYFSYDVKMKEKGDIPEGYSVSREKKERFSLILESASTNQTSMYLCASQDRRGEKLFFGSGTQLSVL.

The V and J genes are TRBV18 and TRBJ2-3; D gene uncertain. This CDR3 has 14 residues. Germline CDR1 reads KGHSH; CDR2 reads LQKENI. With 0 bases removed from V and 6 bases from J, the gap between germline ends came to 10 bases. This CDR3 is CASSPPGDPDTQYF. DNA of the CDR3: TGTGCCAGCTCACCACCTGGAGATCCGGATACGCAGTATTTT. The whole variable domain, filled in from reference TRBV18 and TRBJ2-3, reads NAGVMQNPRHLVRRRGQEARLRCSPMKGHSHVYWYRQLPEEGLKFMVYLQKENIIDESGMPKERFSAEFPKEGPSILRIQQVVRGDSAAYFCASSPPGDPDTQYFGPGTRLTVL.